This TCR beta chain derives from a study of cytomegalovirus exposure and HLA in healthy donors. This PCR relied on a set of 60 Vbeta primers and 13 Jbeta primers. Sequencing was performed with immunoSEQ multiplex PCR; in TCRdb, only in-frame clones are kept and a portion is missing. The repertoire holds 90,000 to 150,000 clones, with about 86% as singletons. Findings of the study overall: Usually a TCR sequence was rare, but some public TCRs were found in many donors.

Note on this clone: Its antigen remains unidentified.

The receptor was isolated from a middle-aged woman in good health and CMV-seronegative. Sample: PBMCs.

CDR3 amino acids: CASSASGRAGTDTQYF. The DNA for the CDR3 is TGTGCCAGCAGCGCGAGCGGGAGGGCGGGCACAGATACGCAGTATTTT. The chain recombines TRBV9 with TRBJ2-3; 10 bases are shared with TRBD2. The CDR3 has 16 amino acids. Per the germline V gene, CDR1 is SGDLS and CDR2 is YYNGEE. J was trimmed by 1 base and V by 3 bases; bases with no gene match: 5.